A single sample is the source of the 10 T cell receptor beta chains below, sequenced in a study of human T cells and chemical hapten exposure. MiXCR, run by TCRdb on the RACE reads, gives a single entry per CDR3 protein. The sample shows about 120,000 distinct CDR3 sequences, roughly 12% of them seen only once. Time point given: patch test 3, about 24 weeks after DPC sensitization. Specified treatment: therapeutic diphenylcyclopropenone sensitization with weekly scalp DPC. The starting material was whole blood, obtained in connection with sensitization to the hapten diphenylcyclopropenone (DPC). These receptors all come from a woman aged 50 to 60 with alopecia areata. Some clones in this sample may be carry-over from other donors' samples.

In its sample, this clonotype was seen a few times. V is TRBV7-2 and J is TRBJ2-3, with 7 bases that match TRBD2. Unmatched junction bases numbered 5, after V lost 5 bases and J lost 0 bases. Germline lookup yields CDR1 SGHTA and CDR2 FQGNSA. This CDR3 is built from 15 residues. CDR3 DNA: TGTGCCAGCAGCATTACTAGCGCCAGCACAGATACGCAGTATTTT. It yields the protein CASSITSASTDTQYF.

In its sample, this clonotype was seen many times. CDR3 sequence: CASSNLGTGFGTDTQYF. CDR3 bases: TGTGCCAGCAGTAACTTGGGTACAGGGTTCGGCACAGATACGCAGTATTTT. The V and J genes are TRBV6-6 and TRBJ2-3, with D maybe TRBD1 (6 bases). V shed 5 bases and J shed 1 base, with 19 bases lying between them. Germline values: CDR1 MNHNY, CDR2 SVGAGI (reference sequence). This CDR3 has 17 residues.

This clonotype was picked up many times. The gene calls are TRBV29-1 and TRBJ2-1; D could derive from TRBD1 or TRBD2 (5 bases each). Deletions cut 2 bases from V and 6 bases from J, with 17 bases between. The CDR3 extends over 15 amino acids. Germline CDR1 reads SQVTM; CDR2 reads ANQGSEA. This CDR3 reads CSVEPPRGLFNEQFF. The CDR3 DNA is TGCAGCGTTGAACCCCCGAGGGGCCTCTTCAATGAGCAGTTCTTC.

Many counts were recorded for this clonotype. This chain connects TRBV6-5 to TRBJ1-1, with no clear D. Deletions cut 5 bases from V and 1 base from J, with 11 bases between. CDR1 and CDR2 (germline): MNHEY, SVGAGI. The CDR3 extends over 14 amino acids. Written as DNA, the CDR3 is TGTGCCAGCAGTCCCTTTTCCGGGAACACTGAAGCTTTCTTT. Residues: CASSPFSGNTEAFF.

Remarks on this clonotype: This likely stems from a read error, as it lies one base from a far larger clone. The chain joins TRBV6-1 to TRBJ2-7; D may be TRBD1 (5 bases). Trimming left V 3 bases short and J 3 bases short, with 6 bases between. Germline CDR1 MNHNS, CDR2 SASEGT. CDR3 size: 12 residues. CDR3 bases: TGTGCCAGCAGTGATCAGGGCTACGAGCAGTACTTC. Translating it yields CASSDQGYEQYF.

The chain combines TRBV24-1 with TRBJ2-1; a weak D match, TRBD2 (6 bases). Trimming removed 8 bases at V and 10 bases at J, with 14 bases between. Germline values: CDR1 KGHDR, CDR2 SFDVKD. This CDR3 contains 12 residues. CDR3 coding DNA: TGTGCCACCAACGCGGGAATAGGAGAGCAGTTCTTC. Protein product: CATNAGIGEQFF.

This clonotype was counted only a few times. This chain connects TRBV13 to TRBJ1-3; D is possibly TRBD1 (5 bases). The CDR3 sequence is 14 residues long. Trimming stripped 7 bases from V and 3 bases from J, with 13 bases between. Per germline, CDR1 PRHDT and CDR2 FYEKMQ (reference sequence). Written as DNA, the CDR3 is TGTGCCAGCACCCTAGGGACCCTTGGAAACACCATATATTTT. It translates to CASTLGTLGNTIYF.

This clonotype was recorded many times. The chain employs TRBV6-5 and TRBJ1-1; D is unclear. The CDR3 runs 14 residues. CDR1 and CDR2 (germline): MNHEY, SVGAGI. Trimming stripped 5 bases from V and 0 bases from J, with 10 bases between. The CDR3 region has the DNA TGTGCCAGCAGTGCTTCCAACTTGAACACTGAAGCTTTCTTT. It is translated as CASSASNLNTEAFF.

The chain has TRBV3-1 and TRBJ1-2; D remains unclear. CDR1 is LGHDT and CDR2 is YNNKEL in the germline V gene (reference sequence). Trimming shortened V by 3 bases and J by 4 bases, and 9 bases separated the two germline ends. The CDR3 contains 13 residues. The CDR3 nucleotides are TGTGCCAGCAGCCAGGAGGGTGTCTATGGCTACACCTTC. Translating it yields CASSQEGVYGYTF.

This chain links TRBV5-1 with TRBJ2-1, with a tentative D call TRBD1 (6 bases). The CDR3 covers 15 residues. V lost 4 bases, J lost 8 bases, and 19 bases lay in between. From germline, CDR1 is SGHRS and CDR2 YFSETQ. The CDR3 loop reads CASSPEQGNIDEQFF. The CDR3 bases are TGCGCCAGCAGCCCCGAGCAGGGGAATATCGATGAGCAGTTCTTC.